Below, one T cell receptor beta chain is given with its context. Authors' processing steps: By means of reference gene primer amplification, nucleated cell counts were estimated. Libraries were prepared by immunoSEQ multiplex PCR; TCRdb keeps only in-frame clonotypes and omits some of them. V, J and clone size are taken as reported in that table, and D and trimming were inferred from the DNA itself. The sample holds 95,000 to 110,000 clones, around 87% seen once. There are 12 residues in the CDR3. CDR1 and CDR2 (germline): ENHRY, SYGVKD. The germline V and J ends were trimmed by 2 bases and 3 bases, with 5 bases remaining between them. This entry comes from a study of blood T cell repertoires in COVID-19. About the research overall: From the United States, Italy and Spain came samples of acute and convalescent COVID-19. T cells, B-cell-depleted T cells, or PBMCs provided the cDNA or gDNA that served as material.

The sequencing sample was made of peripheral blood. The chain joins TRBV10-3 to TRBJ2-7; D gene unclear. This clonotype originated in a man in his forties or fifties with acute or convalescent COVID-19. CDR3 in amino acids: CAISEAGYEQYF. In DNA, the CDR3 is TGTGCCATCAGTGAGGCCGGCTACGAGCAGTACTTC.